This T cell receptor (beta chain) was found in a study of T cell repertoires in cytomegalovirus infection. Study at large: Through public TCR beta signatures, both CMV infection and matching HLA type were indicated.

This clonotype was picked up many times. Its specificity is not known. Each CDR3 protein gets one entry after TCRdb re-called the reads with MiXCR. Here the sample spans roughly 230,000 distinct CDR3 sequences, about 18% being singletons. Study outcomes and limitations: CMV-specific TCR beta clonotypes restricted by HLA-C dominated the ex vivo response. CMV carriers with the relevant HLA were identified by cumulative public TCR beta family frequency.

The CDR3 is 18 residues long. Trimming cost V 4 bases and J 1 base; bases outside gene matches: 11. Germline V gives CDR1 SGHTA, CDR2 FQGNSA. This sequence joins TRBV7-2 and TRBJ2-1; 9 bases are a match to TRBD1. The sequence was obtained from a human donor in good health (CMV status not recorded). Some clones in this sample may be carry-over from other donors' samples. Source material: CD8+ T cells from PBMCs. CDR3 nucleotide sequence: TGTGCCAGCAGCTCCGACAGGGGGGGGGTTCCGTCCTACAATGAGCAGTTCTTC. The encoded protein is CASSSDRGGVPSYNEQFF.